These T cell receptor beta chains were read from a single sample in a study of blood T cell repertoires in COVID-19. Only in-frame clones appear in the TCRdb table, and some are missing; sequencing was by immunoSEQ multiplex PCR. The sample has hundreds of thousands of clones; just under 90% are singletons. Sequences were obtained from peripheral blood. These receptors all come from a man in his sixties who had recovered from COVID-19. Each CDR3 is given with its conserved first and last residue. A D gene is named only where the DNA matches it firmly. The size entry is marked missing in some rows and otherwise reads once, few, many or a size class.

>TRBV3-1/TRBV3-2|.|.|TRBJ2-3
CASSQQAVSTDTQYF
TGTGCCAGCAGCCAGCAGGCCGTTAGTACAGATACGCAGTATTTT
>TRBV10-2|.|.|TRBJ1-2
CASSTGTYYGYTF
TGCGCCAGCAGTACAGGGACCTACTATGGCTACACCTTC
>TRBV7-2|.|TRBD1|TRBJ1-6
CASSPLGGAAAPLHF
TGTGCCAGCAGCCCTCTAGGGGGCGCGGCGGCACCCCTCCACTTT
>TRBV28|.|.|TRBJ1-5
CASSSTKNIHQPQHF
TGTGCCAGCAGTTCCACAAAAAATATACATCAGCCCCAGCATTTT
>TRBV19|.|.|TRBJ2-7
CASSMGGTTPEQYF
TGTGCCAGTAGTATGGGAGGGACAACCCCTGAGCAGTACTTC
>TRBV6-5|.|TRBD1|TRBJ1-2
CASSSWTGGNYGYTF
TGTGCCAGCAGTTCTTGGACAGGGGGCAACTATGGCTACACCTTC
>TRBV7-3|.|TRBD1|TRBJ1-2
CASSPNIGQDYGYTF
TGTGCCAGCAGCCCCAATATTGGACAGGACTATGGCTACACCTTC
>TRBV6-4|.|.|TRBJ1-5
CASRAQSTSNQPQHF
TGTGCCAGCAGGGCCCAGTCAACCTCTAATCAGCCCCAGCATTTT
>TRBV14|.|.|TRBJ2-1
CASSQHRGGEQFF
TGTGCCAGCAGCCAGCACAGGGGAGGTGAGCAGTTCTTC
>TRBV3-1/TRBV3-2|.|.|TRBJ2-5
CASSQGGRETQYF
TGTGCCAGCAGCCAAGGGGGCCGAGAGACCCAGTACTTC
>TRBV30|.|TRBD1|TRBJ1-2
CARDRADGYTF
TGTGCCCGTGACAGGGCCGATGGCTACACCTTC
>TRBV19|.|.|TRBJ2-5
CASSTGDQGTQETQYF
TGTGCCAGTAGTACGGGCGATCAGGGTACCCAAGAGACCCAGTACTTC
>TRBV28|.|TRBD2|TRBJ2-3
CASSLRAGRVTDTQYF
TGTGCCAGCAGTCTACGGGCAGGGAGGGTTACAGATACGCAGTATTTT
>TRBV5-5|.|.|TRBJ1-5
CASSSDRSNQPQHF
TGTGCCAGCAGCTCCGACAGGAGCAATCAGCCCCAGCATTTT
>TRBV27|.|.|TRBJ2-1
CASSAADSAGNEQFF
TGTGCCAGCAGTGCCGCTGACTCCGCCGGGAATGAGCAGTTCTTC
>TRBV6-2/TRBV6-3|.|.|TRBJ1-1
CASSYFLTATEAFF
TGTGCCAGCAGTTACTTTTTGACAGCCACTGAAGCTTTCTTT
>TRBV6-6|.|TRBD1|TRBJ1-5
CASSYWLTGGNQPQHF
TGTGCCAGCAGTTACTGGTTGACAGGGGGCAATCAGCCCCAGCATTTT
>TRBV5-4|.|TRBD1|TRBJ2-3
CASSLAGTEDTQYF
TGTGCCAGCAGCTTGGCCGGGACAGAAGATACGCAGTATTTT
>TRBV10-3|.|.|TRBJ1-2
CAISEGRAGYTF
TGTGCCATCAGTGAGGGCAGGGCTGGCTACACCTTC
>TRBV2|.|.|TRBJ1-1
CASSGREQFGAFF
TGTGCCAGCAGTGGGAGGGAGCAATTCGGAGCTTTCTTT
>TRBV2|.|TRBD1|TRBJ1-6
CASSEQGAQSPLHF
TGTGCCAGCAGTGAACAGGGGGCTCAATCACCCCTCCACTTT
>TRBV18|once|.|TRBJ2-1
CASSPQGTRNNEQFF
TGTGCCAGCTCACCGCAGGGGACCCGGAACAATGAGCAGTTCTTC
>TRBV10-3|.|TRBD1|TRBJ1-2
CAISEAGQGDYGYTF
TGTGCCATCAGTGAGGCGGGACAGGGGGACTATGGCTACACCTTC
>TRBV11-2|.|.|TRBJ1-1
CASSLSAANTEAFF
TGTGCCAGCAGCTTATCGGCGGCGAACACTGAAGCTTTCTTT
>TRBV11-2|.|.|TRBJ1-5
CASSLANQPQHF
TGTGCCAGCAGCTTAGCAAATCAGCCCCAGCATTTT
>TRBV11-3|.|TRBD2|TRBJ2-5
CASSLGSGGPETQYF
TGTGCCAGCAGCTTAGGATCGGGAGGCCCTGAGACCCAGTACTTC
>TRBV9|.|TRBD1|TRBJ1-4
CASSPSGGNEKLFF
TGTGCCAGCTCCCCTTCAGGGGGCAACGAAAAACTGTTTTTT
>TRBV7-9|.|.|TRBJ2-3
CASSLGVSATDTQYF
TGTGCCAGCAGCTTAGGGGTTAGCGCCACAGATACGCAGTATTTT
>TRBV28|.|TRBD1|TRBJ1-1
CASNPPGQGGGAFF
TGTGCCAGCAACCCTCCGGGACAGGGGGGGGGAGCTTTCTTT
>TRBV5-1|once|.|TRBJ1-2
CASSLDTSGYGYTF
TGCGCCAGCAGCTTGGACACCTCGGGTTATGGCTACACCTTC
>TRBV6-5|.|TRBD1|TRBJ1-5
CAGGGQGINQPQHF
TGTGCCGGCGGGGGACAGGGAATTAATCAGCCCCAGCATTTT
>TRBV5-1|.|TRBD1|TRBJ1-3
CASSLRAGGFGNTIYF
TGCGCCAGCAGCTTGAGGGCAGGGGGCTTCGGAAACACCATATATTTT
>TRBV19|.|TRBD1|TRBJ2-2
CASSRPGGDTGELFF
TGTGCCAGTAGTAGGCCAGGGGGCGACACCGGGGAGCTGTTTTTT
>TRBV6-5|.|TRBD2|TRBJ2-7
CASGQTSGRGDEQYF
TGTGCCAGCGGGCAGACTAGCGGTCGAGGGGACGAGCAGTACTTC
>TRBV28|.|.|TRBJ2-3
CASSLRRGASTDTQYF
TGTGCCAGCAGTCTACGCCGCGGCGCCAGCACAGATACGCAGTATTTT
>TRBV30|.|TRBD1|TRBJ1-1
CAWSVAGGMNTEAFF
TGTGCCTGGAGTGTGGCAGGGGGTATGAACACTGAAGCTTTCTTT
>TRBV5-1|once|TRBD1|TRBJ2-5
CASSRTGTGGALQETQYF
TGCGCCAGCAGCCGAACCGGGACAGGGGGCGCGTTACAAGAGACCCAGTACTTC
>TRBV9|.|.|TRBJ2-5
CASSPQGETQYF
TGTGCCAGCAGCCCGCAGGGAGAGACCCAGTACTTC
>TRBV19|.|TRBD1|TRBJ2-7
CASGTGGHGEQYF
TGTGCCAGCGGGACAGGGGGCCACGGCGAGCAGTACTTC
>TRBV5-8|.|.|TRBJ2-2
CATPPGHNLPTGELFF
TGTGCCACCCCGCCGGGACACAACCTCCCTACCGGGGAGCTGTTTTTT
>TRBV6-1|.|.|TRBJ2-7
CASSESGRAEQYF
TGTGCCAGCAGTGAATCTGGCAGGGCCGAGCAGTACTTC
>TRBV5-6|.|.|TRBJ1-3
CASSLKPSGSAAGNTIYF
TGTGCCAGCAGCTTGAAGCCTTCGGGGTCGGCGGCTGGAAACACCATATATTTT
>TRBV7-2|.|TRBD1|TRBJ2-7
CASSSTGFNEQYF
TGTGCCAGCAGCTCGACAGGGTTCAACGAGCAGTACTTC
>TRBV27|.|TRBD1|TRBJ2-7
CASSFRDRALGEQYF
TGTGCCAGCAGTTTTCGGGACAGGGCCCTTGGGGAGCAGTACTTC
>TRBV27|.|TRBD1|TRBJ2-1
CASSLDRGYRNEQFF
TGTGCCAGCAGTCTCGACAGGGGATATCGCAATGAGCAGTTCTTC
>TRBV5-6|.|TRBD1|TRBJ2-3
CASRTTGRSTDTQYF
TGTGCCAGCAGAACGACAGGGCGTTCTACAGATACGCAGTATTTT
>TRBV27|.|TRBD2|TRBJ2-1
CASSSRTSGWSYNEQFF
TGTGCCAGCAGTTCCCGGACTAGCGGGTGGAGTTATAATGAGCAGTTCTTC
>TRBV10-1|.|.|TRBJ1-6
CASSERTESNSPLHF
TGCGCCAGCAGTGAACGGACAGAATCTAATTCACCCCTCCACTTT
>TRBV27|.|.|TRBJ2-5
CASSLGALGGGTQYF
TGTGCCAGCAGTTTAGGGGCTTTGGGAGGAGGGACCCAGTACTTC